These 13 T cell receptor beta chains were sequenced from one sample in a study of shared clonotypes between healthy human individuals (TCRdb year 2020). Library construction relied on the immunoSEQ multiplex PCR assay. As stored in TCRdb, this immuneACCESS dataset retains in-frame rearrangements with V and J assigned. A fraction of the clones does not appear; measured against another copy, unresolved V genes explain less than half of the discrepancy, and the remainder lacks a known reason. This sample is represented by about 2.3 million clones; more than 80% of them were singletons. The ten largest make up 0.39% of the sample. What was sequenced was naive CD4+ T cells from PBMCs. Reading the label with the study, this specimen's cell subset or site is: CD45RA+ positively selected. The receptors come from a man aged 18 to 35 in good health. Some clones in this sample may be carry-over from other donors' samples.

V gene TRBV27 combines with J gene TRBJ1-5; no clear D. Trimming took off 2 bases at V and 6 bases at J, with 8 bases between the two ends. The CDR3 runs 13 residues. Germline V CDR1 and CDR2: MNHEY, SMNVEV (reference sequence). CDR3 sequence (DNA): TGTGCCAGCAGTTTAACGGGGAGTCAGCCCCAGCATTTT. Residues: CASSLTGSQPQHF.

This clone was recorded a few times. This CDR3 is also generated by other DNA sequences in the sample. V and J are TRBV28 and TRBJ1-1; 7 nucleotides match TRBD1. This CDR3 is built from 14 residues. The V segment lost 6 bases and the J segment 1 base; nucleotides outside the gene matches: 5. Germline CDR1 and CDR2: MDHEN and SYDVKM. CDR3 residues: CASRRQGGNTEAFF. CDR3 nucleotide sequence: TGTGCCAGCAGGAGACAGGGAGGGAACACTGAAGCTTTCTTT.

CDR3 sequence reads: CASSPVGQSSGNTIYF. The CDR3 DNA reads as TGTGCCAGCTCACCGGTCGGGCAAAGCTCTGGAAACACCATATATTTT. The chain combines TRBV18 with TRBJ1-3; D remains ambiguous. CDR1 and CDR2 from the germline V gene are KGHSH and LQKENI. The V gene lost 3 bases and the J gene lost 0 bases, with 12 bases spanning the gap. This CDR3 has 16 residues.

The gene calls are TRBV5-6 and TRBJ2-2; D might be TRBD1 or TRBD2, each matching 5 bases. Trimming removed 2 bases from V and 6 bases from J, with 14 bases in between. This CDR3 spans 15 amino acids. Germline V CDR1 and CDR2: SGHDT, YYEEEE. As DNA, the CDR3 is TGTGCCAGCAGCTTACGGGGCGCGGAGGCCGGGGAGCTGTTTTTT. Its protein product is CASSLRGAEAGELFF.

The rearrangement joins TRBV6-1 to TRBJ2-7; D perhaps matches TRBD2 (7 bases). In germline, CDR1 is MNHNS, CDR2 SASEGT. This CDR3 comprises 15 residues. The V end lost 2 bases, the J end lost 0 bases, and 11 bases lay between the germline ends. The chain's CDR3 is CASSERGAGSYEQYF. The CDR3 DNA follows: TGTGCCAGCAGTGAACGGGGGGCTGGCTCCTACGAGCAGTACTTC.

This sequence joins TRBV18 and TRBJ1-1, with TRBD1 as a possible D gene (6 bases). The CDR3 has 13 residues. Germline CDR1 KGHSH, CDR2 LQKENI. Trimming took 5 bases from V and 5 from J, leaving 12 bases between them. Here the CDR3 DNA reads TGTGCCAGCTCATCGGGACAAAGAACTGAAGCTTTCTTT. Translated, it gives CASSSGQRTEAFF.

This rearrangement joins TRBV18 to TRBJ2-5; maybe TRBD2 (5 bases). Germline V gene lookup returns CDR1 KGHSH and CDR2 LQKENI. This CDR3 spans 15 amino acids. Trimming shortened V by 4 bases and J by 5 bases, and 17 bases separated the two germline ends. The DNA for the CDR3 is TGTGCCAGCTCACAAGCGGACTTGAGTTATGAGACCCAGTACTTC. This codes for CASSQADLSYETQYF.

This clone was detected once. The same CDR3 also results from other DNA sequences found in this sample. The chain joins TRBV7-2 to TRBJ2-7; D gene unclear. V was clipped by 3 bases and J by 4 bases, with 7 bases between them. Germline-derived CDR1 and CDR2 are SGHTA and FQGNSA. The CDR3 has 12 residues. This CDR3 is CASSFGRYEQYF. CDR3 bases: TGTGCCAGCAGCTTCGGTCGATACGAGCAGTACTTC.

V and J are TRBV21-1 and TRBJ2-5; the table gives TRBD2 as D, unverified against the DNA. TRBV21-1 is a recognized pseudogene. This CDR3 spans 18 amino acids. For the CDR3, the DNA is TGTGCCAGCAGCCCATCCGGGACTAGCGGGAGGGGGAGGGAGACCCAGTACTTC. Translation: CASSPSGTSGRGRETQYF.

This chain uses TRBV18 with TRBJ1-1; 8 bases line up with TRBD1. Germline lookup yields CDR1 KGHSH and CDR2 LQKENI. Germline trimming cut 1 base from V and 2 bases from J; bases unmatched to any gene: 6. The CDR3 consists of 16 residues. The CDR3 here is CASSPLLTGANTEAFF. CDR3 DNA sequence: TGTGCCAGCTCACCACTACTGACAGGGGCAAACACTGAAGCTTTCTTT.

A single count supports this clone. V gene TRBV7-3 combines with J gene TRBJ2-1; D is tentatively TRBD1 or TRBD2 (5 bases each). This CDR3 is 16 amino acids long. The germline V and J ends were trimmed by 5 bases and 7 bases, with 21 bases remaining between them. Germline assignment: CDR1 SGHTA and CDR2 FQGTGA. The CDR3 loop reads CASSPTWGTTSNEQFF. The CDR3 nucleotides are TGTGCCAGCAGCCCAACGTGGGGGACCACATCTAATGAGCAGTTCTTC.

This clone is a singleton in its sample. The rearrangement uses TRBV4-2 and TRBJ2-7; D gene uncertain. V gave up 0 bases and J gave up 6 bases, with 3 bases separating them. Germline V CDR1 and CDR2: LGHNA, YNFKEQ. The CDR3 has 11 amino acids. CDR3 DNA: TGTGCCAGCAGCCAAGAAACCGAGCAGTACTTC. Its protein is CASSQETEQYF.

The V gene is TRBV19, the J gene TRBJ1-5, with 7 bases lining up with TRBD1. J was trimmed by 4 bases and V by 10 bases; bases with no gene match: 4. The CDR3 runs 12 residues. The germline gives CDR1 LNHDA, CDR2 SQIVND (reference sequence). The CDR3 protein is CAITQGNQPQHF. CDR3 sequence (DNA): TGTGCCATCACACAGGGGAATCAGCCCCAGCATTTT.